This TCR beta chain was sequenced in a study of T cells in localized non-small cell lung cancer. Measured with immunoSEQ multiplex PCR; TCRdb has only the in-frame clones, and not every one. The table lists around 18,000 clones, around 86% of them singletons. Notes on the study in general: Tumor trailed uninvolved adjacent lung in T cell clonality, which peaked there. Appearing in adjacent lung were a median roughly 60 of the top 100 tumor clones.

This clone was detected a few times. Its antigen is unknown. The CDR3 covers 15 residues. Germline V gene lookup returns CDR1 MNHEY and CDR2 SVGAGI. The V gene lost 2 bases and the J gene lost 3 bases, with 13 bases spanning the gap. The sequences come from peripheral blood, collected before any cancer treatment. This TCR was recovered from a female donor older than 55 with stage I lung adenocarcinoma. The chain combines TRBV6-5 with TRBJ1-2, with unresolved D. CDR3 nucleotides: TGTGCCAGCAGTTACAATGAGGACTTGTACTATGGCTACACCTTC. Residues: CASSYNEDLYYGYTF.